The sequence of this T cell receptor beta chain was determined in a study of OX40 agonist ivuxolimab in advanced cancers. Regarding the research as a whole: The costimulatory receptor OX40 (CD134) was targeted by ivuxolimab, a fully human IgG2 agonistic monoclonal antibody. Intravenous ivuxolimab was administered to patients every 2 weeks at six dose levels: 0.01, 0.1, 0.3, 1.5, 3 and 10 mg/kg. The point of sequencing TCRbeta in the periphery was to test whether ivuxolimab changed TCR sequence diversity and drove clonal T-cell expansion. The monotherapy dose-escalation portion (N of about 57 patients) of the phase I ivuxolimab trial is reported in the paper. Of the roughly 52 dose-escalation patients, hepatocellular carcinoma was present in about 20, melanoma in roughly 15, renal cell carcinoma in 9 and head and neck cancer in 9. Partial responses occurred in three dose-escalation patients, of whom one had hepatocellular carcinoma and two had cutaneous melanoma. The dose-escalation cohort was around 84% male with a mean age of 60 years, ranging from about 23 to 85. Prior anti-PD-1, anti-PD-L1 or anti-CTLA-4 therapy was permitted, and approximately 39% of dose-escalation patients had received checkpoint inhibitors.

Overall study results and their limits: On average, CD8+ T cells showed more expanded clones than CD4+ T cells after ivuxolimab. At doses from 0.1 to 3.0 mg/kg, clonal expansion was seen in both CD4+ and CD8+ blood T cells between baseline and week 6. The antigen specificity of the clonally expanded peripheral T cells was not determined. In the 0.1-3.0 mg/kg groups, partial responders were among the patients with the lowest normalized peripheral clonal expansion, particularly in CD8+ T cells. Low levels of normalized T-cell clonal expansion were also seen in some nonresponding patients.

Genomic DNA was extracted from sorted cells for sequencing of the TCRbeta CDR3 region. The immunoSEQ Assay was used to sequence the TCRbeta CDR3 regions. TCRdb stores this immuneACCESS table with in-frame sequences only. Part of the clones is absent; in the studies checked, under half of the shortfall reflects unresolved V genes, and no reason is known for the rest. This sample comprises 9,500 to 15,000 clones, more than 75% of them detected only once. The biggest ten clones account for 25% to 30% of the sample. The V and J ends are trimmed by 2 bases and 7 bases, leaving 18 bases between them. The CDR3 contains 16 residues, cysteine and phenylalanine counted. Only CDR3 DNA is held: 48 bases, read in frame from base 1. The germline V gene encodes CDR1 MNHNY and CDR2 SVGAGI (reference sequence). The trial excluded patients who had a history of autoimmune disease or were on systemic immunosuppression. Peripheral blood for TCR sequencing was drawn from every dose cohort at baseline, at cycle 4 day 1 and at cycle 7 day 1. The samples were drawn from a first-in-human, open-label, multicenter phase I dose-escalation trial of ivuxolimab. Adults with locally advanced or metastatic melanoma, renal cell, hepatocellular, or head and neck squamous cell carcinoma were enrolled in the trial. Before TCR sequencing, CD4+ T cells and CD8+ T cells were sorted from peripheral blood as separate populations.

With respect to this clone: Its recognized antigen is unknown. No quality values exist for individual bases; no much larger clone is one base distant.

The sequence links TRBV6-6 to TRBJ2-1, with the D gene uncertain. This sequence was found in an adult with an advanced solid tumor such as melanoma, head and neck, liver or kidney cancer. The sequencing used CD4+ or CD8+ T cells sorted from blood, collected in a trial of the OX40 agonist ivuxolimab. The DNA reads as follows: TGTGCCAGCAGTTACGCAGAAGGCCTCTACTGGAATGAGCAGTTCTTC. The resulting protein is CASSYAEGLYWNEQFF.